The rows below give T cell receptor beta chains drawn from one sample of a study of radiation and T cells in renal cell carcinoma. Some clones are missing from TCRdb's copy, which holds only in-frame ones; the method was immunoSEQ multiplex PCR. Here the sample spans approximately 100,000 clones, roughly 90% being singletons. The sample was blood, taken from a patient whose treatment included radiotherapy and nephrectomy. Every receptor here comes from a man in his fifties or sixties with renal cell carcinoma. Each CDR3 is given with its conserved first and last residue. The order of the fields is CDR3 length, J gene, V gene, clone size, D gene, CDR3 protein, CDR3 DNA. D genes are given only for firm matches. Clone size is stated in some rows and not others, as once, few, many or a class when expanded.

14,TRBJ1-2,TRBV6-6,-,-,CASSYSQGVDGYTF,TGTGCCAGCAGTTACTCGCAGGGCGTCGATGGCTACACCTTC
14,TRBJ1-2,TRBV29-1,once,-,CSVGDKDVDYGYTF,TGCAGCGTTGGGGACAAAGACGTCGACTATGGCTACACCTTC
16,TRBJ2-3,TRBV7-6,-,TRBD2,CASSSGLAGVSDTQYF,TGTGCCAGCAGCTCAGGACTAGCGGGAGTATCAGATACGCAGTATTTT
18,TRBJ2-3,TRBV5-1,-,-,CASSLALEPSSSTDTQYF,TGCGCCAGCAGCTTGGCGTTAGAGCCTTCAAGTAGCACAGATACGCAGTATTTT
12,TRBJ2-3,TRBV6-5,-,-,CASSYPSDTQYF,TGTGCCAGCAGTTACCCCTCAGATACGCAGTATTTT
14,TRBJ1-4,TRBV7-2,-,TRBD1,CASSLGQGREKLFF,TGTGCCAGCAGCCTTGGACAGGGGCGGGAAAAACTGTTTTTT
12,TRBJ1-2,TRBV7-9,once,-,CASSLLGRGYTF,TGTGCCAGCAGCTTATTGGGGAGGGGCTACACCTTC
15,TRBJ2-1,TRBV5-1,-,-,CASSHSDKPYNEQFF,TGCGCCAGCAGCCACAGCGATAAACCTTACAATGAGCAGTTCTTC
14,TRBJ1-2,TRBV30,-,TRBD1,CAWTPTRQGYGYTF,TGTGCCTGGACGCCGACCCGACAGGGATACGGCTACACCTTC
16,TRBJ1-1,TRBV4-2,few,-,CASSHMQGEGNTEAFF,TGTGCCAGCAGCCACATGCAAGGGGAGGGGAACACTGAAGCTTTCTTT
13,TRBJ1-1,TRBV27,once,-,CASSQTTRTEAFF,TGTGCCAGCAGCCAGACGACTAGGACTGAAGCTTTCTTT
16,TRBJ2-1,TRBV27,-,TRBD2,CASSSAGTSGRNEQFF,TGTGCCAGCAGTTCGGCCGGGACTAGCGGGAGAAATGAGCAGTTCTTC
13,TRBJ1-5,TRBV6-6,-,-,CASRQGQRQPQHF,TGTGCCAGCAGACAGGGTCAACGGCAGCCCCAGCATTTT
14,TRBJ1-2,TRBV10-3,-,-,CAIRAGGTDYGYTF,TGTGCCATCAGGGCGGGAGGGACGGACTATGGCTACACCTTC
15,TRBJ1-6,TRBV7-2,-,-,CASSASGAKNSPLHF,TGTGCCAGCAGCGCCTCGGGGGCCAAGAATTCACCCCTCCACTTT
13,TRBJ1-1,TRBV19,-,-,CASRLAARTEAFF,TGTGCCAGTAGGCTAGCCGCGCGCACTGAAGCTTTCTTT
13,TRBJ2-3,TRBV25-1,-,-,CASSEYVEDTQYF,TGTGCCAGCAGTGAATATGTGGAGGATACGCAGTATTTT
13,TRBJ2-2,TRBV30,-,-,CAWSPQLAGELFF,TGTGCCTGGAGTCCCCAGTTGGCCGGGGAGCTGTTTTTT
15,TRBJ2-7,TRBV10-3,once,-,CAISGGTSHRTQQYF,TGTGCCATCAGTGGGGGGACATCTCATCGGACCCAGCAGTACTTC
15,TRBJ1-6,TRBV5-1,-,TRBD1,CASSLRDRDNSPLHF,TGCGCCAGCAGCCTTAGGGACAGGGATAATTCACCCCTCCACTTT
16,TRBJ2-3,TRBV10-3,-,TRBD1,CAISTGTGLSTDTQYF,TGTGCCATCAGTACCGGGACAGGACTCAGCACAGATACGCAGTATTTT
11,TRBJ2-7,TRBV20-1,-,-,CSALKTYEQYF,TGCAGTGCTCTCAAGACATACGAGCAGTACTTC
15,TRBJ1-5,TRBV7-2,once,-,CASSFLGGRNQPQHF,TGTGCCAGCAGCTTTCTGGGGGGGAGGAATCAGCCCCAGCATTTT
15,TRBJ1-3,TRBV5-4,once,-,CASSLGGTPGNTIYF,TGTGCCAGCAGCTTGGGGGGCACCCCTGGAAACACCATATATTTT
12,TRBJ1-1,TRBV2,-,-,CASSGSGAEAFF,TGTGCCAGCAGTGGTTCCGGGGCTGAAGCTTTCTTT
15,TRBJ2-5,TRBV4-2,-,-,CASSQEGGTLGTQYF,TGTGCCAGCAGCCAAGAGGGTGGGACCCTGGGGACCCAGTACTTC
15,TRBJ1-1,TRBV27,-,TRBD1,CASKVPGQGWTEAFF,TGTGCCAGCAAGGTCCCAGGACAGGGATGGACTGAAGCTTTCTTT
14,TRBJ1-2,TRBV7-9,-,-,CASSRTTANYGYTF,TGTGCCAGCAGCCGAACCACAGCCAACTATGGCTACACCTTC
15,TRBJ1-1,TRBV2,-,TRBD1,CASRLGQGTNTEAFF,TGTGCCAGCAGGCTTGGACAGGGGACGAACACTGAAGCTTTCTTT
13,TRBJ1-5,TRBV6-1,-,-,CASSEEPGQPQHF,TGTGCCAGCAGTGAAGAGCCAGGGCAGCCCCAGCATTTT